The sequence of this T cell receptor beta chain was determined in a study of PD-L1 blockade in urothelial cancer. Whole-study context: The study recovered a median of 141,255 T cells per blood sample.

This table comes from immunoSEQ multiplex PCR, and its TCRdb copy is limited to in-frame clones, with some not included. The sample has about 45,000 clones, around 89% seen once; the top ten hold around 4.2%. Germline CDR1 SGHRS, CDR2 YFSETQ. The V gene lost 1 base and the J gene lost 0 bases, with 11 bases spanning the gap. CDR3 length: 15 residues. Study conclusions and caveats: Improved survival was predicted by pretreatment blood TCR clonality below the median.

This clone was found once. Its antigen is not identified. The clonotype was recovered from a man at least 80 years old with urothelial cancer. The rearrangement joins TRBV5-1 to TRBJ2-7; D is perhaps TRBD2 (5 bases). Sequencing was performed on PBMCs, taken around atezolizumab (anti-PD-L1) treatment. CDR3 amino acids: CASSLQSRASYEQYF. The CDR3 coding sequence is TGCGCCAGCAGCTTGCAATCGAGGGCCTCCTACGAGCAGTACTTC.